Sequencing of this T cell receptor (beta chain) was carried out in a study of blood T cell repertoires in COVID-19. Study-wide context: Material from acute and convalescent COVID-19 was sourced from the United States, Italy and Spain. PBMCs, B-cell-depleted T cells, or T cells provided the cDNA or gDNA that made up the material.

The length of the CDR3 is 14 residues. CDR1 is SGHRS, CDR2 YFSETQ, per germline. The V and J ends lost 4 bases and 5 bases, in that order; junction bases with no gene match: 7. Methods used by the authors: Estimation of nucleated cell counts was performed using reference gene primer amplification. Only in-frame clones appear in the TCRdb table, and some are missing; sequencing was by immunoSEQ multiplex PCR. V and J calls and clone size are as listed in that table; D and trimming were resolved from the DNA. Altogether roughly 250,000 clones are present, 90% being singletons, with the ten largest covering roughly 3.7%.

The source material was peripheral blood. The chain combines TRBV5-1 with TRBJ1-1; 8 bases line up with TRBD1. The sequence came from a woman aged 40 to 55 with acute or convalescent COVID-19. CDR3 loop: CASSPNTGGTEAFF. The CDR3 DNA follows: TGCGCCAGCAGCCCAAATACAGGGGGAACTGAAGCTTTCTTT.